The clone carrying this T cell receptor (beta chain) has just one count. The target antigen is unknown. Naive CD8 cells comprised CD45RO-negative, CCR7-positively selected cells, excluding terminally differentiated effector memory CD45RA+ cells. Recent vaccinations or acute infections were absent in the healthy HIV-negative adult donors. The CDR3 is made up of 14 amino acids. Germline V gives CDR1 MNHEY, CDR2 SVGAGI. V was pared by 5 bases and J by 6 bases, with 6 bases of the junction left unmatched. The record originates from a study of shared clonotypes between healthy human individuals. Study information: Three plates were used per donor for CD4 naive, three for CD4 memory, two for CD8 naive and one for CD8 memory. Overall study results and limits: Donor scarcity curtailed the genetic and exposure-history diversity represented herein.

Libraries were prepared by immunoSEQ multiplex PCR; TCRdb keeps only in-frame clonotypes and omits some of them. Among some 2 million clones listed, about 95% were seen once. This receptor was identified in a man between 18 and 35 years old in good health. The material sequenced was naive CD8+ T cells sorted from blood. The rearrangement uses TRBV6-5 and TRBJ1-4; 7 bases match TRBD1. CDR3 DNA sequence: TGTGCCAGCAGTAAAAGGGGGCTTTATGAAAAACTGTTTTTT. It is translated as CASSKRGLYEKLFF.